The table lists the clone carrying this T cell receptor (beta chain) with many counts. Its antigen is still unknown. Thyroid surgery had not been preceded by any treatment in any patient. TCRdb re-clonotyped the PCR reads through MiXCR. Of tens of thousands of clones listed, about an eighth are singletons. This record belongs to a study of metastatic and nonmetastatic thyroid tumors. Findings and caveats of the study: The study reportedly found significantly higher TCR beta diversity in malignant thyroid tumors than benign nodules, in blood and tumor.

Trimming took off 3 bases at V and 4 bases at J, with 6 bases between the two ends. This CDR3 is built from 12 residues. From germline, CDR1 is LGHNT and CDR2 FRNRAP. The sequenced sample consisted of blood. This chain links TRBV12-5 with TRBJ1-1; D gene unclear. The receptor was isolated from a male donor with papillary thyroid cancer or a benign thyroid nodule (not recorded which). Some clones in this sample may be carry-over from other donors' samples. This CDR3 is CASGFGITEAFF. CDR3 nucleotide sequence: TGTGCTAGTGGTTTTGGGATCACTGAAGCTTTCTTT.